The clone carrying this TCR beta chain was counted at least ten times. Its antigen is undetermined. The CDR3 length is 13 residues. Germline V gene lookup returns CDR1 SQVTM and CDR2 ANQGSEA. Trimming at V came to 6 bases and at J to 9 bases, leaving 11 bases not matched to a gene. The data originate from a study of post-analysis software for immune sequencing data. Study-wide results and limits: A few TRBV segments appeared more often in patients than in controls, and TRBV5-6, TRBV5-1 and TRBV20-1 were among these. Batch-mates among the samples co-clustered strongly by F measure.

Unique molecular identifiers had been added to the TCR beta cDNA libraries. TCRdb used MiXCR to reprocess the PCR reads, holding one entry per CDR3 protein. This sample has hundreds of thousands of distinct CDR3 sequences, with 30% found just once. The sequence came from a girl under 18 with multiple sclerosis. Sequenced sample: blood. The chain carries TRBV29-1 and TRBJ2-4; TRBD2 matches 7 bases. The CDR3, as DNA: TGCAGCGTCTACGGGGGGATTCTTGGCATTCAGTACTTC. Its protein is CSVYGGILGIQYF.